Listed here are 30 T cell receptor beta chains from one sample, sequenced in a study of identical twins. TCRdb processed the 5' RACE reads anew with MiXCR; each CDR3 protein has one entry. The sample consists of 450,000 or so distinct CDR3 sequences, 20% to 30% of them appearing once. Another study also made use of these data, one on T cells expressing NK-cell markers.

Sequenced input: CD4+ T cells sorted from blood. These receptors were collected from a woman aged 18 to 35 in good health.

Comments on this clonotype: A much larger clone differs from this one at a single base, so this may be a read error. The J gene is TRBJ1-2, the V gene TRBV29-1; D gene unclear. CDR1 SQVTM and CDR2 ANQGSEA come from the germline V gene. This CDR3 spans 9 amino acids. The V gene lost 4 bases and the J gene lost 7 bases, with 4 bases spanning the gap. CDR3 sequence: CSVGPGYTF. The CDR3 DNA reads TGCAGCGTTGGTCCTGGCTACACCTTC.

The CDR3 DNA reads TGCAGTGCTAGAGACCCCTTCTCCGGAGACACCGGGGAGCTGTTTTTT. It specifies CSARDPFSGDTGELFF. The chain employs TRBV20-1 and TRBJ2-2; D gene ambiguous. Germline CDR1 and CDR2: DFQATT and SNEGSKA (reference sequence). The CDR3 extends over 16 amino acids. The V gene lost 0 bases and the J gene lost 3 bases, with 14 bases spanning the gap.

The rearrangement joins TRBV5-6 to TRBJ1-5, with TRBD1 matching over 8 bases. CDR3 length: 16 residues. Germline assignment: CDR1 SGHDT and CDR2 YYEEEE. Losses at the gene ends were 4 bases for V and 6 bases for J; bases not matched to a gene: 12. For the CDR3, the DNA is TGTGCCAGCAGCAAGGGTACAGGACAGGGAGGTCAGCCCCAGCATTTT. It is translated as CASSKGTGQGGQPQHF. The full variable domain, rest sourced from reference TRBV5-6 and TRBJ1-5, is DAGVTQSPTHLIKTRGQQVTLRCSPKSGHDTVSWYQQALGQGPQFIFQYYEEEERQRGNFPDRFSGHQFPNYSSELNVNALLLGDSALYLCASSKGTGQGGQPQHFGDGTRLSIL.

This clonotype was detected many times. The rearrangement joins TRBV29-1 to TRBJ2-7; TRBD2 aligns across 11 bases. The CDR3 extends over 15 amino acids. Looked up from germline, CDR1 is SQVTM and CDR2 is ANQGSEA. Losses at the gene ends were 4 bases for V and 5 bases for J; bases not matched to a gene: 10. CDR3 amino acids: CSVVAGTSGYDEQYF. In nucleotides, the CDR3 is TGCAGCGTTGTGGCAGGGACTAGCGGATACGACGAGCAGTACTTC.

This clonotype was counted at least ten times. The V and J genes are TRBV6-5 and TRBJ2-7; D ambiguous. The CDR3 is made up of 12 amino acids. From germline, CDR1 is MNHEY and CDR2 SVGAGI. Trimming took 6 bases from V and 2 from J, leaving 8 bases between them. The CDR3 sequence: CASSRNPYEQYF. The CDR3 DNA reads TGTGCCAGCAGCAGGAACCCCTACGAGCAGTACTTC.

There are a few counts of this clonotype. The CDR3: CASSPGTSGTASTDTQYF. CDR3 DNA sequence: TGTGCCAGCAGCCCGGGGACTAGCGGGACAGCTAGCACAGATACGCAGTATTTT. The rearrangement uses TRBV11-1 and TRBJ2-3; 13 bases are a match to TRBD2. CDR1 and CDR2 (germline): SGHAT, FQDESV (reference sequence). The CDR3 has 18 residues. Losses at the gene ends were 5 bases for V and 0 bases for J; bases not matched to a gene: 8.

The chain recombines TRBV6-1 with TRBJ2-3; no definite D call. V lost 6 bases and J 9 bases, leaving 16 bases between the germline ends. The CDR3 is 13 residues long. Germline CDR1 and CDR2: MNHNS and SASEGT. The CDR3 DNA reads as TGTGCCAGCAGCCGAGAAGGGTACGGCACGCAGTATTTT. This gives the protein CASSREGYGTQYF.

In this sample, this clonotype turned up a few times. The J gene is TRBJ2-6, the V gene TRBV21-1; the D call TRBD1 from the table was never checked on the DNA. TRBV21-1 is a documented pseudogene. The CDR3 is 17 amino acids. This chain's CDR3 is CASSKQGFISGANVLTF. The CDR3 DNA reads TGTGCCAGCAGCAAACAGGGTTTTATCTCTGGGGCCAACGTCCTGACTTTC.

The chain recombines TRBV6-1 with TRBJ1-5; possibly TRBD1 for D (6 bases). This CDR3 spans 14 amino acids. Germline CDR1 reads MNHNS; CDR2 reads SASEGT. Trimming removed 6 bases from V and 7 bases from J, with 16 bases in between. The CDR3 DNA sequence: TGTGCCAGCAGCCCCCATAGGGGGTCACAGCCCCAGCATTTT. Its protein is CASSPHRGSQPQHF.

This clonotype was seen only a few times. V is TRBV12-3 or TRBV12-4 and J is TRBJ2-3, with D possibly TRBD2 on 5 matching bases. The CDR3 has 13 amino acids. V lost 4 bases to trimming and J lost 5 bases, with 10 bases between them. The DNA for the CDR3 is TGTGCCAGCAGTTCCAGCCGGGGAGATACGCAGTATTTT. Translating it yields CASSSSRGDTQYF.

The chain employs TRBV6-1 and TRBJ2-5; D may be TRBD1 (6 bases). CDR3 length: 15 amino acids. Germline V gives CDR1 MNHNS, CDR2 SASEGT. Trimming left V 0 bases short and J 7 bases short, with 15 bases between. The CDR3 loop reads CASSEAWTALGTQYF. The CDR3 nucleotides read TGTGCCAGCAGTGAAGCATGGACAGCCTTGGGGACCCAGTACTTC.

This rearrangement joins TRBV5-6 to TRBJ2-7; D may correspond to TRBD1 or TRBD2 (5 bases each). This CDR3 has 14 amino acids. V lost 3 bases and J lost 1, with 11 bases in between. Germline V CDR1 and CDR2: SGHDT, YYEEEE. CDR3: CASSSPGRSYEQYF. CDR3 bases: TGTGCCAGCAGCTCTCCGGGACGGTCCTACGAGCAGTACTTC.

The chain carries TRBV20-1 and TRBJ2-1; D gene ambiguous. The germline V gene has CDR1 DFQATT and CDR2 SNEGSKA (reference sequence). Trimming removed 6 bases at V and 3 bases at J, with 12 bases between. The CDR3 is made up of 13 amino acids. Here the CDR3 DNA reads TGCAGTGCCCACCGACGGGTCTACAATGAGCAGTTCTTC. Amino acids: CSAHRRVYNEQFF.

The table lists this clonotype with a few counts. This chain connects TRBV11-3 to TRBJ2-1, with TRBD2 matching 8 bases. The germline CDR1 and CDR2 sequences are SGHNT and YENEEA. J was trimmed by 5 bases and V by 1 base; bases with no gene match: 4. The length of the CDR3 is 15 residues. The CDR3, as DNA: TGTGCCAGCAGCTTAGGGACTAGCACCCACAATGAGCAGTTCTTC. Protein product: CASSLGTSTHNEQFF.

This chain joins TRBV6-2 or TRBV6-3 and TRBJ2-1; 9 positions agree with TRBD2. J gave up 2 bases and V 5 bases, and 7 bases lay outside the gene matches. The germline V gene has CDR1 MNHEY and CDR2 SVGEGT. This CDR3 has 16 amino acids. The DNA for the CDR3 is TGTGCCAGCAGTACGCGCCTAGCGGGGCCCTACAATGAGCAGTTCTTC. This encodes CASSTRLAGPYNEQFF.

The J gene is TRBJ2-7, the V gene TRBV12-3 or TRBV12-4, with D unclear. The CDR3 totals 13 residues. V shed 3 bases and J shed 0 bases, with 6 bases lying between them. DNA for the CDR3: TGTGCCAGCAGTTTTGGCAACTCCTACGAGCAGTACTTC. It yields the protein CASSFGNSYEQYF.

The chain is built from TRBV5-1 and TRBJ2-5; TRBD1 agrees at 9 bases. Per germline, CDR1 SGHRS and CDR2 YFSETQ. The CDR3 totals 15 residues. J was trimmed by 5 bases and V by 4 bases; bases with no gene match: 9. This CDR3 is CASSDWDRARETQYF. The CDR3 nucleotides read TGCGCCAGCAGCGATTGGGACAGGGCGAGGGAGACCCAGTACTTC.

This chain links TRBV27 with TRBJ2-1; TRBD1 aligns across 9 bases. CDR3 length: 14 amino acids. J lost 7 bases, V lost 4 bases, and 5 bases had no gene match. The germline V gene encodes CDR1 MNHEY and CDR2 SMNVEV (reference sequence). The CDR3 reads CASSSDRGANEQFF. CDR3 in DNA: TGTGCCAGCAGTTCGGACAGGGGAGCAAATGAGCAGTTCTTC.

The rearrangement uses TRBV10-3 and TRBJ2-5; the D call may be TRBD1 or TRBD2 (5 bases each). This CDR3 contains 11 residues. CDR1 and CDR2 from the germline V gene are ENHRY and SYGVKD. Trimming pared 11 bases from V and 3 bases from J, leaving 10 bases between. DNA of the CDR3: TGTGCCGCCCGAGGGGAAGAGACCCAGTACTTC. The encoded protein is CAARGEETQYF.

This sequence joins TRBV11-3 and TRBJ2-3, with D possibly being TRBD1 or TRBD2 (5 bases each). This CDR3 comprises 14 residues. CDR1 is SGHNT, CDR2 YENEEA, per germline. The germline V and J ends were trimmed by 0 bases and 4 bases, with 8 bases remaining between them. The chain's CDR3 is CASSLDRDADTQYF. DNA for the CDR3: TGTGCCAGCAGCTTAGATCGGGACGCAGATACGCAGTATTTT.

V and J are TRBV20-1 and TRBJ2-3; TRBD2 matches at 15 bases. V dropped 6 bases and J dropped 4; count of bases not matched to a gene: 11. The CDR3 spans 17 residues. The V gene's germline CDR1 is DFQATT and CDR2 SNEGSKA (reference sequence). Here the CDR3 reads CSARGLAGGRPSDTQYF. In DNA, the CDR3 is TGCAGTGCCCGCGGACTAGCGGGGGGGCGTCCCTCAGATACGCAGTATTTT.

Only a few counts were recorded for this clonotype. CDR3 bases: TGCGCCAGCAGCCTTAGCGGGAGTAGTCAGGGTGAGCAGTTCTTC. Its protein is CASSLSGSSQGEQFF. The chain is built from TRBV4-3 and TRBJ2-1; TRBD2 matches at 9 bases. V dropped 4 bases and J dropped 9; count of bases not matched to a gene: 10. In germline, CDR1 is LGHNA, CDR2 YSLEER. The CDR3 runs to 15 residues.

The rearrangement uses TRBV12-3 or TRBV12-4 and TRBJ1-1, with 9 positions matching TRBD1. Germline trimming cut 5 bases from V and 5 bases from J; bases unmatched to any gene: 12. The CDR3 sequence is 16 residues long. The CDR3 region is CASSTTGGWLGTEAFF. CDR3 nucleotides: TGTGCCAGCAGTACGACAGGGGGTTGGTTGGGGACTGAAGCTTTCTTT.

The genes are TRBV6-5 and TRBJ1-4, with 7 bases aligning to TRBD1. The CDR3 is made up of 18 amino acids. Germline CDR1 reads MNHEY; CDR2 reads SVGAGI. V lost 0 bases and J lost 0; bases outside the gene matches: 7. The CDR3 region has the DNA TGTGCCAGCAGTTACTCTTCCAGGGGGACTGCAACTAATGAAAAACTGTTTTTT. Residues: CASSYSSRGTATNEKLFF.

The V gene is TRBV25-1, the J gene TRBJ2-1; maybe TRBD1 (5 bases). CDR1 is MGHDK and CDR2 is SYGVNS in the germline V gene. V dropped 6 bases and J dropped 0 bases, with 15 bases sitting between them. The CDR3 contains 16 residues. Here the CDR3 reads CASRAAGPSSYNEQFF. As DNA, the CDR3 is TGTGCCAGCAGGGCCGCAGGGCCGAGCTCCTACAATGAGCAGTTCTTC.

J is TRBJ1-4 and V is TRBV15; 9 nucleotides align to TRBD1. The germline CDR1 and CDR2 sequences are LNHNV and YYDKDF (reference sequence). V was pared by 2 bases and J by 5 bases, with 12 bases of the junction left unmatched. The CDR3 loop spans 18 amino acids. The chain's CDR3 is CATSRHVPGQGGNEKLFF. The CDR3 DNA follows: TGTGCCACCAGCAGACACGTCCCGGGACAGGGAGGGAATGAAAAACTGTTTTTT.

This clonotype was counted a few times. This rearrangement joins TRBV5-1 to TRBJ2-1; D unclear. CDR1 and CDR2 from the germline V gene are SGHRS and YFSETQ. V was clipped by 4 bases and J by 4 bases, with 9 bases between them. This CDR3 region has 13 residues. CDR3 DNA sequence: TGCGCCAGCAGCCCTCTCCCATACAATGAGCAGTTCTTC. This sequence encodes CASSPLPYNEQFF. The whole variable domain, remainder taken from reference TRBV5-1 and TRBJ2-1, is KAGVTQTPRYLIKTRGQQVTLSCSPISGHRSVSWYQQTPGQGLQFLFEYFSETQRNKGNFPGRFSGRQFSNSRSEMNVSTLELGDSALYLCASSPLPYNEQFFGPGTRLTVL.

The rearrangement uses TRBV5-4 and TRBJ1-1, with TRBD1 matching 8 bases. Germline V lookup: CDR1 SGHNT, CDR2 YYREEE (reference sequence). The trim removed 2 bases at V and 11 bases at J, leaving 5 bases unmatched. This CDR3 region has 12 residues. CDR3 protein: CASSFDRGGAFF. The CDR3 region has the DNA TGTGCCAGCAGCTTCGACAGGGGAGGCGCTTTCTTT.

This clonotype was found a few times. This chain links TRBV2 with TRBJ2-1; D is unclear. Germline V lookup: CDR1 SNHLY, CDR2 FYNNEI. The CDR3 runs 13 residues. Trimming took 7 bases from V and 4 from J, leaving 11 bases between them. CDR3 sequence: CASTTDLYNEQFF. CDR3 in DNA: TGTGCCAGCACCACGGACCTGTACAATGAGCAGTTCTTC.

The gene calls are TRBV6-5 and TRBJ2-3; 9 nucleotides line up with TRBD2. Trimming removed 3 bases from V and 4 bases from J; junction bases left unmatched: 5. In germline, CDR1 is MNHEY, CDR2 SVGAGI. CDR3 size: 15 residues. CDR3 loop: CASSYSGGGSDTQYF. The CDR3 region has the DNA TGTGCCAGCAGTTATAGCGGGGGAGGGTCAGATACGCAGTATTTT.